These T cell receptor beta chains were read from a single sample in a study of blood T cell repertoires in COVID-19. Clones were sequenced by immunoSEQ multiplex PCR, and TCRdb holds only the in-frame ones, with some missing. The table lists just over 650,000 clones, about 87% of them singletons, with under 0.3% in the top ten. Sequencing used peripheral blood. The origin of the receptors is a woman aged 18 to 35 with acute or convalescent COVID-19. CDR3s include the opening cysteine and the closing phenylalanine or tryptophan. A D gene is named only where the DNA matches it firmly. Not every row has a clone size; where given, it reads once, few, many or a size class.

clone size	D gene	CDR3 length	J gene	V gene	CDR3 protein	CDR3 DNA
.	.	13	TRBJ1-5	TRBV7-2	CASSLGHNQPQHF	TGTGCCAGCAGCTTAGGACATAATCAGCCCCAGCATTTT
few	.	14	TRBJ2-7	TRBV5-1	CASSPQGQSYEQYF	TGCGCCAGCAGCCCCCAGGGACAATCCTACGAGCAGTACTTC
once	.	15	TRBJ2-3	TRBV7-2	CASSFRILSTDTQYF	TGTGCCAGCAGCTTCCGTATCCTCAGCACAGATACGCAGTATTTT
.	.	13	TRBJ1-1	TRBV6-1	CASSEKPDREAFF	TGTGCCAGCAGTGAAAAGCCGGACAGAGAAGCTTTCTTT
.	.	12	TRBJ1-2	TRBV24-1	CATSVRNYGYTF	TGTGCCACCAGTGTACGGAACTATGGCTACACCTTC
.	TRBD2	16	TRBJ2-3	TRBV4-3	CASSHQLASGTDTQYF	TGCGCCAGCAGCCACCAACTAGCGAGTGGTACAGATACGCAGTATTTT
.	.	12	TRBJ1-1	TRBV30	CAWRPQNTEAFF	TGTGCCTGGAGGCCACAGAACACTGAAGCTTTCTTT
once	.	14	TRBJ1-5	TRBV2	CASLRSLSNQPQHF	TGTGCCAGCCTCAGGTCTCTAAGCAATCAGCCCCAGCATTTT
once	.	15	TRBJ1-2	TRBV5-1	CASSLAGVIGYGYTF	TGCGCCAGCAGCTTGGCCGGTGTCATCGGCTATGGCTACACCTTC
.	.	14	TRBJ1-2	TRBV19	CASKRQGIKDGYTF	TGTGCCAGTAAGAGGCAGGGGATAAAGGATGGCTACACCTTC
.	.	13	TRBJ1-2	TRBV4-1	CASSLSRLEGYTF	TGCGCCAGCAGCCTATCTAGGTTAGAGGGCTACACCTTC
.	.	16	TRBJ2-6	TRBV27	CASSLSSVSGANVLTF	TGTGCCAGCAGTTTATCTTCCGTCTCTGGGGCCAACGTCCTGACTTTC
.	TRBD1	15	TRBJ1-6	TRBV6-5	CASRPQGGENSPLHF	TGTGCCAGCAGACCACAGGGGGGAGAGAATTCACCCCTCCACTTT
.	TRBD2	16	TRBJ2-2	TRBV11-1	CASSLGTSGTTGELFF	TGTGCCAGCAGCTTAGGGACTAGCGGTACCACCGGGGAGCTGTTTTTT
.	.	12	TRBJ1-2	TRBV24-1	CATSEPSYGYTF	TGTGCCACCAGTGAGCCTAGCTATGGCTACACCTTC
.	TRBD1	15	TRBJ2-2	TRBV6-6	CASSPTGGNTGELFF	TGTGCCAGCAGCCCCACAGGGGGCAACACCGGGGAGCTGTTTTTT
.	TRBD1	14	TRBJ2-3	TRBV7-3	CASSAGTGIDTQYF	TGTGCCAGCAGCGCCGGGACAGGGATTGATACGCAGTATTTT
.	.	14	TRBJ1-5	TRBV2	CASRRERGNQPQHF	TGTGCCAGCCGGAGGGAGCGAGGCAATCAGCCCCAGCATTTT
.	.	16	TRBJ1-2	TRBV3-1/TRBV3-2	CASSQGTEAPNYGYTF	TGTGCCAGCAGCCAAGGGACTGAGGCTCCGAACTATGGCTACACCTTC
once	.	17	TRBJ1-2	TRBV4-1	CASSQGLLRGFIYGYTF	TGCGCCAGCAGCCAAGGGCTCCTCAGGGGTTTTATCTATGGCTACACCTTC
.	.	15	TRBJ2-5	TRBV11-3	CASSLGLVGPETQYF	TGTGCCAGCAGCTTAGGACTAGTGGGCCCGGAGACCCAGTACTTC
.	.	15	TRBJ1-1	TRBV6-5	CASNSEGGKGTEAFF	TGTGCCAGCAATTCTGAGGGAGGTAAGGGCACTGAAGCTTTCTTT
.	.	14	TRBJ2-3	TRBV12-5	CASARPAGSDTQYF	TGTGCTAGTGCCCGTCCGGCGGGCTCAGATACGCAGTATTTT
.	.	15	TRBJ1-5	TRBV19	CASSINRPSDQPQHF	TGTGCCAGTAGTATAAACAGGCCCTCGGATCAGCCCCAGCATTTT
once	TRBD2	13	TRBJ2-7	TRBV5-5	CASSFGGRAEQYF	TGTGCCAGCAGCTTCGGAGGGAGGGCCGAGCAGTACTTC
once	.	14	TRBJ2-7	TRBV25-1	CASSKDGVVYEQYF	TGTGCCAGCAGTAAAGACGGGGTTGTCTACGAGCAGTACTTC
.	TRBD1	18	TRBJ1-6	TRBV7-2	CASSSRTGPSSYNSPLHF	TGTGCCAGCAGCTCCCGGACAGGGCCAAGCTCCTATAATTCACCCCTCCACTTT
.	.	16	TRBJ1-2	TRBV9	CASSVEDSLSYYGYTF	TGTGCCAGCAGCGTAGAGGACAGTTTGTCATACTATGGCTACACCTTC
.	TRBD1	16	TRBJ2-2	TRBV4-2	CASSPLLDRVAGELFF	TGTGCCAGCAGCCCCCTCCTCGACAGGGTGGCCGGGGAGCTGTTTTTT
.	TRBD2	13	TRBJ2-7	TRBV29-1	CSVDIAGTYEQYF	TGCAGCGTGGATATAGCGGGGACCTACGAGCAGTACTTC
.	.	15	TRBJ1-3	TRBV3-1/TRBV3-2	CASSPQGGTGNTIYF	TGTGCCAGCAGCCCCCAGGGAGGAACTGGAAACACCATATATTTT
.	TRBD1	14	TRBJ1-4	TRBV30	CAWSSGGGGEKLFF	TGTGCCTGGAGTTCGGGAGGGGGCGGTGAAAAACTGTTTTTT
.	.	17	TRBJ2-3	TRBV5-4	CASSPGRGGGATDTQYF	TGTGCCAGCAGCCCCGGCCGAGGGGGGGGTGCGACAGATACGCAGTATTTT
few	.	16	TRBJ1-1	TRBV11-2	CASSLPRGRGWPEAFF	TGTGCCAGCAGCTTACCTCGAGGGAGAGGGTGGCCTGAAGCTTTCTTT
.	.	15	TRBJ1-1	TRBV18	CASSLGGGGRTEAFF	TGTGCCAGCTCCCTGGGTGGGGGAGGTAGAACTGAAGCTTTCTTT
.	.	15	TRBJ1-5	TRBV21-1	CASTKGGNLYLAQHF	TGTGCCAGCACTAAAGGGGGTAATCTTTATCTGGCCCAGCATTTT
few	.	17	TRBJ2-6	TRBV6-2/TRBV6-3	CASSYSSSASGANVLTF	TGTGCCAGCAGTTACTCGAGTAGTGCGTCTGGGGCCAACGTCCTGACTTTC
.	.	13	TRBJ2-7	TRBV4-2	CASSLLLGREQYF	TGTGCCAGCAGCCTTCTACTAGGTCGCGAGCAGTACTTC
.	TRBD1	13	TRBJ1-2	TRBV7-2	CASMLRQGYGYTF	TGTGCCAGCATGCTCAGACAGGGCTATGGCTACACCTTC
.	TRBD1	13	TRBJ2-7	TRBV7-2	CASSNRGSYEQYF	TGTGCCAGCAGCAACAGGGGATCGTACGAGCAGTACTTC
.	.	16	TRBJ2-1	TRBV21-1	CASSARQARSYNEQFF	TGTGCCAGCAGCGCCAGACAGGCCCGCTCCTACAATGAGCAGTTCTTC
.	.	14	TRBJ1-5	TRBV6-5	CASTPGESNQPQHF	TGTGCCAGCACCCCAGGGGAAAGCAATCAGCCCCAGCATTTT